This entry lists 23 T cell receptor beta chains sequenced from one sample in a study of Ad26.COV2.S vaccination and SARS-CoV-2 variants. Profiled with immunoSEQ multiplex PCR; TCRdb holds only in-frame clones, not every one. The table has 100,000 or so clones, around 80% seen once; the top ten hold around 15%. Specimen: peripheral blood, collected after recovery from COVID-19. These receptors were obtained from a human donor who had recovered from COVID-19.

This chain joins TRBV6-1 and TRBJ2-3; 7 bases map to TRBD1. The CDR3 is 16 amino acids. Germline assignment: CDR1 MNHNS and CDR2 SASEGT. Trimming at V came to 1 base and at J to 2 bases, leaving 6 bases not matched to a gene. CDR3 DNA sequence: TGTGCCAGCAGTGAAGAAGGGGGCGTTATCACAGATACGCAGTATTTT. Its translation: CASSEEGGVITDTQYF.

The chain employs TRBV5-1 and TRBJ1-2, with 7 nucleotides matching TRBD1. CDR3 length equals 14 residues. The trim removed 4 bases at V and 5 bases at J, leaving 8 bases unmatched. Looked up from germline, CDR1 is SGHRS and CDR2 is YFSETQ. CDR3 DNA: TGCGCCAGCAGCCCTGGACAGGAAATTTATGGCTACACCTTC. It codes for CASSPGQEIYGYTF.

The V call is TRBV5-1, the J call TRBJ2-7; possibly TRBD1 or TRBD2 for D (5 bases each). V was trimmed by 6 bases and J by 4 bases, leaving 17 bases between them. CDR3 length: 14 residues. Germline V gene sequence: CDR1 SGHRS, CDR2 YFSETQ. Here the CDR3 reads CASTGEIGTYEQYF. The CDR3 DNA is TGCGCCAGCACCGGCGAAATTGGGACGTACGAGCAGTACTTC.

This sequence joins TRBV6-2 or TRBV6-3 and TRBJ1-2, with D unclear. Looked up from germline, CDR1 is MNHEY and CDR2 is SVGEGT. V shed 0 bases and J shed 3 bases, with 11 bases lying between them. The CDR3 spans 15 residues. The CDR3 region is CASSYSKGTYYGYTF. The DNA for the CDR3 is TGTGCCAGCAGTTACTCGAAAGGAACCTACTATGGCTACACCTTC.

This sequence joins TRBV7-2 and TRBJ1-3, with 7 bases matching TRBD1. V shed 7 bases, J shed 7 bases, and the junction held 10 bases outside the gene matches. Germline loops: CDR1 SGHTA, CDR2 FQGNSA. CDR3 length: 14 residues. The CDR3 reads CASTEGARFNTIYF. CDR3 sequence (DNA): TGTGCCAGCACCGAGGGGGCGAGATTTAACACCATATATTTT.

The rearrangement links TRBV5-4 to TRBJ1-2; D may be TRBD1 (5 bases). The germline V and J ends were trimmed by 2 bases and 1 base, with 6 bases remaining between them. This CDR3 spans 13 amino acids. Germline values: CDR1 SGHNT, CDR2 YYREEE (reference sequence). CDR3 sequence: CASSFQGNYGYTF. The CDR3 DNA reads TGTGCCAGCAGCTTTCAGGGTAACTATGGCTACACCTTC. Combining the CDR3 with reference TRBV5-4 and TRBJ1-2 gives the whole variable domain ETGVTQSPTHLIKTRGQQVTLRCSSQSGHNTVSWYQQALGQGPQFIFQYYREEENGRGNFPPRFSGLQFPNYSSELNVNALELDDSALYLCASSFQGNYGYTFGSGTRLTVV.

This clone was counted a few times. The chain has TRBV11-3 and TRBJ2-5, with 7 bases that match TRBD1. V lost 1 base, J lost 1 base, and 0 bases stayed unmatched. CDR1 and CDR2 (germline): SGHNT, YENEEA. The length of the CDR3 is 14 residues. The CDR3 region is CASSLGQGQETQYF. The CDR3 DNA reads as TGTGCCAGCAGCTTAGGACAGGGCCAAGAGACCCAGTACTTC.

The CDR3 protein is CASSLRTGDSSPLHF. For the CDR3, the DNA is TGTGCCAGCAGCCTCAGAACAGGGGATAGTTCACCCCTCCACTTT. The rearrangement links TRBV7-2 to TRBJ1-6; 7 bases fit TRBD1. This CDR3 region has 15 residues. Trimming took 5 bases from V and 9 from J; bases not matched to a gene: 10. Germline CDR1 and CDR2: SGHTA and FQGNSA.

Regarding this clone: The sample carries other DNA sequences with the same CDR3. This chain uses TRBV5-4 with TRBJ2-1, with 8 bases lining up with TRBD1. V was pared by 3 bases and J by 4 bases, with 6 bases of the junction left unmatched. The CDR3 runs to 15 residues. Germline values: CDR1 SGHNT, CDR2 YYREEE (reference sequence). DNA for the CDR3: TGTGCCAGCAGCTCAACCGGGACAGGTTACAATGAGCAGTTCTTC. This gives the protein CASSSTGTGYNEQFF.

In nucleotides, the CDR3 is TGTGCCAGCAGCTTGGGGGCAGGGATGAACACTGAAGCTTTCTTT. This translates into CASSLGAGMNTEAFF. The chain uses TRBV5-4 and TRBJ1-1; tentatively, D is TRBD1 (5 bases). This CDR3 is 15 amino acids long. Trimming stripped 0 bases from V and 0 bases from J, with 9 bases between. Germline loops: CDR1 SGHNT, CDR2 YYREEE (reference sequence). The full variable domain, in which reference TRBV5-4 and TRBJ1-1 provide the parts outside the CDR3, is ETGVTQSPTHLIKTRGQQVTLRCSSQSGHNTVSWYQQALGQGPQFIFQYYREEENGRGNFPPRFSGLQFPNYSSELNVNALELDDSALYLCASSLGAGMNTEAFFGQGTRLTVV.

The rearrangement uses TRBV27 and TRBJ2-2; D is ambiguous. The CDR3 sequence is 13 residues long. V lost 8 bases to trimming and J lost 5 bases, with 12 bases between them. Germline loops: CDR1 MNHEY, CDR2 SMNVEV (reference sequence). The CDR3 loop reads CASAFGLTGELFF. In DNA, the CDR3 is TGTGCCAGCGCCTTCGGGCTGACCGGGGAGCTGTTTTTT.

The chain carries TRBV6-5 and TRBJ1-2, with TRBD1 identical over 7 bases. The V and J ends lost 5 bases and 2 bases, in that order; junction bases with no gene match: 8. The CDR3 has 15 residues. CDR1 and CDR2 from the germline V gene are MNHEY and SVGAGI. CDR3 DNA sequence: TGTGCCAGCAGTCGGACAATCAGGGGGAACTATGGCTACACCTTC. Translation: CASSRTIRGNYGYTF.

The chain joins TRBV5-4 to TRBJ1-1, with D maybe TRBD1 (6 bases). CDR3 length: 14 residues. Germline V CDR1 and CDR2: SGHNT, YYREEE (reference sequence). V gave up 0 bases and J gave up 1 base, with 7 bases separating them. The CDR3, as DNA: TGTGCCAGCAGCTTGGGGGGGGCGAACACTGAAGCTTTCTTT. This encodes CASSLGGANTEAFF.

This chain joins TRBV2 and TRBJ2-2; maybe TRBD2 (5 bases). This CDR3 has 15 amino acids. V lost 2 bases to trimming and J lost 6 bases, with 13 bases between them. CDR1 is SNHLY, CDR2 FYNNEI, per germline. The CDR3 here is CASSESGRGSGELFF. The DNA of the CDR3 is TGTGCCAGCAGTGAAAGTGGACGGGGATCCGGGGAGCTGTTTTTT.

This clone was detected ten times or more. The chain couples TRBV18 to TRBJ2-7; D uncertain. The length of the CDR3 is 14 residues. Trimming took off 1 base at V and 0 bases at J, with 7 bases between the two ends. Germline loops: CDR1 KGHSH, CDR2 LQKENI. The DNA for the CDR3 is TGTGCCAGCTCACCACAGGACGACTCCTACGAGCAGTACTTC. This encodes CASSPQDDSYEQYF.

The CDR3 here is CASRGVGNTGELFF. The CDR3 bases are TGTGCCAGCAGGGGGGTAGGGAACACCGGGGAGCTGTTTTTT. The chain uses TRBV7-2 and TRBJ2-2; D might be TRBD1 or TRBD2, each matching 5 bases. The CDR3 has 14 amino acids. CDR1 is SGHTA, CDR2 FQGNSA, per germline. The ends were cut back, 6 bases at V and 1 base at J, with 9 bases in the middle.

The chain carries TRBV7-2 and TRBJ2-3; D possibly corresponds to TRBD2 (6 bases). This CDR3 has 15 residues. CDR1 is SGHTA, CDR2 FQGNSA, per germline. V dropped 4 bases and J dropped 0 bases, with 11 bases sitting between them. This chain's CDR3 is CASSSGTPSTDTQYF. The CDR3 DNA reads TGTGCCAGCAGCTCCGGGACTCCTAGCACAGATACGCAGTATTTT.

This clone appeared once. V gene TRBV6-6 combines with J gene TRBJ2-3; D is unresolved. The V end lost 4 bases, the J end lost 0 bases, and 8 bases lay between the germline ends. Germline assignment: CDR1 MNHNY and CDR2 SVGAGI (reference sequence). This CDR3 spans 14 amino acids. CDR3 sequence: CASSLGTSTDTQYF. The CDR3 DNA reads as TGTGCCAGCAGTTTGGGTACTAGCACAGATACGCAGTATTTT.

V gene TRBV7-2 combines with J gene TRBJ2-7; 8 bases line up with TRBD1. The CDR3 has 15 amino acids. Per the germline V gene, CDR1 is SGHTA and CDR2 is FQGNSA. V lost 5 bases to trimming and J lost 0 bases; unmatched junction nucleotides: 6. The CDR3 here is CASSIGTGPSYEQYF. The CDR3 coding sequence is TGTGCCAGCAGCATCGGGACAGGCCCCTCCTACGAGCAGTACTTC.

There are a few counts of this clone. The chain employs TRBV27 and TRBJ1-1; weak D call: TRBD1 (5 bases). With 5 bases removed from V and 0 bases from J, the gap between germline ends came to 16 bases. CDR3 length equals 16 residues. Germline-derived CDR1 and CDR2 are MNHEY and SMNVEV (reference sequence). The CDR3 sequence is CASSLKGDPLNTEAFF. Written as DNA, the CDR3 is TGTGCCAGCAGTCTTAAAGGGGACCCCTTGAACACTGAAGCTTTCTTT.

The chain joins TRBV7-2 to TRBJ1-5; 10 bases map to TRBD1. This CDR3 comprises 14 residues. Trimming at V came to 6 bases and at J to 7 bases, leaving 6 bases not matched to a gene. Germline CDR1 is SGHTA and CDR2 is FQGNSA. The CDR3 is CASSQQGQGQPQHF. The CDR3 nucleotides are TGTGCCAGCAGTCAACAGGGACAGGGGCAGCCCCAGCATTTT.

The chain has TRBV10-1 and TRBJ2-1; D is possibly TRBD1 (5 bases). CDR1 is WNHNN, CDR2 SYGVQD, per germline (reference sequence). The CDR3 covers 14 residues. The V and J ends lost 3 bases and 5 bases respectively, with 11 bases between them. CDR3 sequence (DNA): TGCGCCAGCAGTGAATCTGGCAGGGACAATGAGCAGTTCTTC. Translating it yields CASSESGRDNEQFF.

This clone has a handful of counts. The chain employs TRBV2 and TRBJ1-2, with D hard to call. V lost 4 bases and J 0 bases, leaving 18 bases between the germline ends. CDR1 is SNHLY and CDR2 is FYNNEI in the germline V gene. This CDR3 contains 17 residues. The CDR3 reads CASSVSPDPPPNYGYTF. The CDR3 DNA is TGTGCCAGCAGTGTCTCCCCTGACCCTCCTCCTAACTATGGCTACACCTTC.